This T cell receptor beta chain comes out of a study of monozygotic twins with inflammatory bowel disease. TCRdb reprocessed the 5' RACE reads and reports one entry per CDR3 protein, with no DNA. The sample table sets out roughly 150,000 distinct CDR3 sequences. The sample comprised blood. This sequence originates from a human donor with ulcerative colitis or Crohn's disease, or a healthy co-twin of an affected twin (not recorded which).

The CDR3 spells CASSTGANTGELFF. This chain joins TRBV6-6 and TRBJ2-2. The CDR3 is 14 residues long. In germline, CDR1 is MNHNY, CDR2 SVGAGI (reference sequence).